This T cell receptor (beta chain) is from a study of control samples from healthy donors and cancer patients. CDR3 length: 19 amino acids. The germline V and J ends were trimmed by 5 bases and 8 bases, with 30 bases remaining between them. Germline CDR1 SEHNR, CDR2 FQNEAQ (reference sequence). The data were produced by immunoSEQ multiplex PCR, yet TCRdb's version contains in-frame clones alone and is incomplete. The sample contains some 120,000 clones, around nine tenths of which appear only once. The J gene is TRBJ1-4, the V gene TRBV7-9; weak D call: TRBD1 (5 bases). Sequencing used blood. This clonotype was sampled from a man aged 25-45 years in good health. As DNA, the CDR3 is TGTGCCAGCAGCCGTCAACGATCCACGGACACTCGACCCTACGAAAAACTGTTTTTT. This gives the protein CASSRQRSTDTRPYEKLFF.